The 29 T cell receptor beta chains below come from one sample, sequenced in a study of CD8 T cells in ankylosing spondylitis. TCRdb processed the 5' RACE reads anew with MiXCR; each CDR3 protein has one entry. Of about 170,000 distinct CDR3 sequences listed, about 17% are singletons. Sequencing input: blood, either unsorted or a sorted T cell fraction (not recorded which). These receptors all come from a male donor with ankylosing spondylitis or in good health (not recorded which).

This clonotype occurred a few times. The rearrangement joins TRBV2 to TRBJ2-7, with D tentatively TRBD2 (6 bases). The CDR3 runs 12 residues. Trimming shortened V by 6 bases and J by 3 bases, and 9 bases separated the two germline ends. Germline V gives CDR1 SNHLY, CDR2 FYNNEI. The CDR3 reads CASRVRGYEQYF. DNA for the CDR3: TGTGCCAGCAGGGTGCGGGGCTACGAGCAGTACTTC.

The table lists this clonotype with many counts. In nucleotides, the CDR3 is TGTGCCACCAGCAGAGATTATCGGGAACGTGGTACGCAGTATTTT. It encodes CATSRDYRERGTQYF. The chain couples TRBV15 to TRBJ2-3; possible D gene TRBD2, 5 bases. This CDR3 is built from 15 residues. V lost 0 bases to trimming and J lost 8 bases, with 15 bases between them. Germline loops: CDR1 LNHNV, CDR2 YYDKDF (reference sequence).

In this sample, this clonotype turned up many times. This chain links TRBV11-2 with TRBJ2-7; D ambiguous. The CDR3 length is 14 residues. Germline values: CDR1 SGHAT, CDR2 FQNNGV. Trimming took 1 base from V and 7 from J, leaving 14 bases between them. CDR3 in amino acids: CASSLAPGPMEQYF. The CDR3 coding sequence is TGTGCCAGCAGCTTAGCCCCGGGTCCTATGGAGCAGTACTTC. The whole variable domain, remainder taken from reference TRBV11-2 and TRBJ2-7, is EAGVAQSPRYKIIEKRQSVAFWCNPISGHATLYWYQQILGQGPKLLIQFQNNGVVDDSQLPKDRFSAERLKGVDSTLKIQPAKLEDSAVYLCASSLAPGPMEQYFGPGTRLTVT.

This clonotype was detected many times. CDR3 amino acids: CASSHAPLTFVPLHF. The CDR3 DNA follows: TGTGCCAGCAGTCATGCCCCGTTAACTTTTGTACCCCTCCACTTT. The genes are TRBV6-1 and TRBJ1-6; D call uncertain. The CDR3 has 15 residues. Trimming removed 5 bases at V and 12 bases at J, with 20 bases between. Germline V lookup: CDR1 MNHNS, CDR2 SASEGT.

Concerning this clonotype itself: This may be a read error, as it is one base from a much larger clone. J is TRBJ1-1 and V is TRBV2; 8 bases agree with TRBD1. V gave up 6 bases and J gave up 1 base; unmatched junction bases: 1. This CDR3 contains 13 residues. Germline values: CDR1 SNHLY, CDR2 FYNNEI. In DNA, the CDR3 is TGTGCCAGCAGGGGACAGGCGAACACTGAAGCTTTCTTT. It yields the protein CASRGQANTEAFF.

Ten or more counts support this clonotype. The V gene is TRBV11-2, the J gene TRBJ2-4; D is unclear. CDR3 length: 12 amino acids. Germline lookup yields CDR1 SGHAT and CDR2 FQNNGV. V was trimmed by 5 bases and J by 10 bases, leaving 12 bases between them. Here the CDR3 DNA reads TGTGCCAGCAGCCCCTCACCAGCTATTCAGTACTTC. This sequence encodes CASSPSPAIQYF.

By proportion, this clonotype is medium-sized. The chain combines TRBV24-1 with TRBJ2-2, with 11 positions matching TRBD2. Losses at the gene ends were 1 base for V and 2 bases for J; bases not matched to a gene: 8. This CDR3 spans 19 amino acids. CDR1 KGHDR and CDR2 SFDVKD come from the germline V gene. DNA of the CDR3: TGTGCCACCAGTGATTTCGGACTAGCGGGTGCGATAAACACCGGGGAGCTGTTTTTT. Its translation is CATSDFGLAGAINTGELFF.

The CDR3 DNA reads TGCAGTGCCCAGACTAGCGGGAGCCCTAGCACAGATACGCAGTATTTT. Protein product: CSAQTSGSPSTDTQYF. This rearrangement joins TRBV20-1 to TRBJ2-3, with 12 bases fitting TRBD2. The CDR3 loop spans 16 amino acids. Germline assignment: CDR1 DFQATT and CDR2 SNEGSKA (reference sequence). V lost 6 bases, J lost 0 bases, and 7 bases stayed unmatched.

This clonotype was seen at least ten times. Here the CDR3 DNA reads TGCAGTGCTAGAGAGCGGACTTTTCTGTTCTTC. It is translated as CSARERTFLFF. This chain connects TRBV20-1 to TRBJ2-1; perhaps TRBD2 as D (5 bases). This CDR3 has 11 amino acids. V was shortened by 0 bases and J by 15 bases, with 12 bases between the two germline ends. Germline loops: CDR1 DFQATT, CDR2 SNEGSKA (reference sequence).

The sample holds many counts of this clonotype. The chain joins TRBV12-3 or TRBV12-4 to TRBJ1-1, with D possibly matching TRBD1 (5 bases). The CDR3 length is 15 residues. Deletions cut 8 bases from V and 2 bases from J, with 18 bases between. The CDR3 DNA reads TGTGCCAGCGGGTGGCGCAGGGAGACAAACACTGAAGCTTTCTTT. This codes for CASGWRRETNTEAFF.

Details on this clonotype: Since a much larger clone is just one base distant, this may be a read error. This rearrangement joins TRBV5-1 to TRBJ2-7, with a weak D call TRBD2 (6 bases). The CDR3 covers 16 residues. Looked up from germline, CDR1 is SGHRS and CDR2 is YFSETQ. CDR3 coding DNA: TGCGCCAGCAGCTTGGGACCCGGGACTGGCACCTACGAGCAGCACTTC. Amino acids: CASSLGPGTGTYEQHF.

This clonotype occurred many times. DNA for the CDR3: TGTGCCAGTAGTATGTCGGGAGGGAACACTGAAGCTTTCTTT. Amino acids: CASSMSGGNTEAFF. This chain joins TRBV19 and TRBJ1-1; no firm D call. CDR3 length: 14 residues. From germline, CDR1 is LNHDA and CDR2 SQIVND (reference sequence). V lost 3 bases to trimming and J lost 1 base, with 9 bases between them.

At least ten counts were recorded for this clonotype. The V and J genes are TRBV5-1 and TRBJ2-1; no reliable D call. Germline-derived CDR1 and CDR2 are SGHRS and YFSETQ. This CDR3 spans 11 amino acids. Trimming removed 6 bases at V and 9 bases at J, with 10 bases between. CDR3 protein: CASTLRTEQFF. Written as DNA, the CDR3 is TGCGCCAGCACCCTGCGGACTGAGCAGTTCTTC.

This clonotype came up many times. The chain carries TRBV5-1 and TRBJ2-3; D is ambiguous. The germline V gene has CDR1 SGHRS and CDR2 YFSETQ. The CDR3 is 13 residues long. V lost 0 bases to trimming and J lost 5 bases, with 7 bases between them. As DNA, the CDR3 is TGCGCCAGCAGCTTGGGCGGACGAGATACGCAGTATTTT. Translating it yields CASSLGGRDTQYF.

At least ten counts were recorded for this clonotype. The chain employs TRBV20-1 and TRBJ1-4; no reliable D call. Germline CDR1 is DFQATT and CDR2 is SNEGSKA (reference sequence). The CDR3 contains 13 residues. With 6 bases removed from V and 14 bases from J, the gap between germline ends came to 22 bases. CDR3 nucleotide sequence: TGCAGTGCAAACAGCGGCGGAATGAAGCGGCTGTTTTTT. Its translation is CSANSGGMKRLFF.

This clonotype was picked up a small number of times. The rearrangement links TRBV28 to TRBJ2-1; tentative D call: TRBD2 (6 bases). From germline, CDR1 is MDHEN and CDR2 SYDVKM. CDR3 length: 14 residues. V lost 6 bases and J lost 6, with 15 bases in between. CDR3 residues: CASREELASNEQFF. In DNA, the CDR3 is TGTGCCAGCAGAGAGGAGCTAGCGAGCAATGAGCAGTTCTTC.

This clonotype was detected ten times or more. The V and J genes are TRBV28 and TRBJ1-4; D remains ambiguous. This CDR3 has 15 amino acids. Germline assignment: CDR1 MDHEN and CDR2 SYDVKM. Deletions cut 7 bases from V and 4 bases from J, with 16 bases between. CDR3: CASNPFGRFNEKLFF. The CDR3 nucleotides are TGTGCCAGCAACCCATTTGGACGGTTTAATGAAAAACTGTTTTTT.

This clonotype was detected ten times or more. The chain uses TRBV20-1 and TRBJ2-1, with 8 bases matching TRBD2. Germline loops: CDR1 DFQATT, CDR2 SNEGSKA (reference sequence). V was pared by 1 base and J by 3 bases, with 2 bases of the junction left unmatched. The CDR3 extends over 14 amino acids. In nucleotides, the CDR3 is TGCAGTGCTAGAGCGCTAGCGGGCTACAATGAGCAGTTCTTC. Protein: CSARALAGYNEQFF.

This sequence joins TRBV28 and TRBJ2-1; a possible D gene is TRBD2 (6 bases). The CDR3 is 16 amino acids. Germline-derived CDR1 and CDR2 are MDHEN and SYDVKM. V dropped 6 bases and J dropped 3 bases, with 18 bases sitting between them. The CDR3, as DNA: TGTGCCAGCAGCTCTCTAGCGACCCTCAACTACAATGAGCAGTTCTTC. Translated, it gives CASSSLATLNYNEQFF.

At least ten counts were recorded for this clonotype. The V gene is TRBV20-1, the J gene TRBJ2-1; the match to TRBD2 covers 7 bases. Germline V gene lookup returns CDR1 DFQATT and CDR2 SNEGSKA (reference sequence). The V gene end was trimmed by 5 bases and the J gene end by 0 bases; junction bases not matched to a gene: 7. CDR3 size: 15 residues. The CDR3 nucleotides are TGCAGTGCTTCCAGAGCGGGGTTCTCCTACAATGAGCAGTTCTTC. Translated, it gives CSASRAGFSYNEQFF.

In this sample, this clonotype turned up a few times. The chain carries TRBV6-1 and TRBJ1-2; D is perhaps TRBD1 (5 bases). V was trimmed by 6 bases and J by 2 bases, leaving 10 bases between them. CDR3 size: 13 residues. Germline V gene lookup returns CDR1 MNHNS and CDR2 SASEGT. This CDR3 reads CASRNRDNYGYTF. In DNA, the CDR3 is TGTGCCAGCAGGAACCGGGACAACTATGGCTACACCTTC.

The gene calls are TRBV6-6 and TRBJ2-3, with D possibly called TRBD1 or TRBD2 (6 bases each). The CDR3 covers 14 residues. CDR1 and CDR2 (germline): MNHNY, SVGAGI (reference sequence). Trimming took off 2 bases at V and 5 bases at J, with 11 bases between the two ends. CDR3: CASSYGGPGDTQYF. The CDR3 DNA sequence: TGTGCCAGCAGTTACGGGGGGCCGGGAGATACGCAGTATTTT.

This clonotype was seen at least ten times. The chain carries TRBV10-3 and TRBJ2-3; 7 bases agree with TRBD2. This CDR3 has 16 residues. V dropped 2 bases and J dropped 5; count of bases not matched to a gene: 10. Germline CDR1 reads ENHRY; CDR2 reads SYGVKD. CDR3 sequence reads: CAISERWEGREDTQYF. For the CDR3, the DNA is TGTGCCATCAGTGAGAGGTGGGAGGGCCGCGAAGATACGCAGTATTTT.

The chain has TRBV3-1 and TRBJ2-7; perhaps TRBD2 as D (5 bases). The CDR3 sequence is 16 residues long. The V gene's germline CDR1 is LGHDT and CDR2 YNNKEL (reference sequence). V dropped 5 bases and J dropped 2 bases, with 19 bases sitting between them. Here the CDR3 reads CASSAAGVTPTYEQYF. The CDR3 nucleotides read TGTGCCAGCAGCGCCGCCGGGGTGACTCCAACCTACGAGCAGTACTTC.

This clonotype was detected many times. The rearrangement uses TRBV20-1 and TRBJ1-5; a weak D match, TRBD1 (6 bases). CDR3 size: 13 residues. The germline CDR1 and CDR2 sequences are DFQATT and SNEGSKA (reference sequence). Trimming took off 3 bases at V and 6 bases at J, with 12 bases between the two ends. DNA for the CDR3: TGCAGTGCTAGTGGTGGGGGCCTTCAGCCCCAGCATTTT. The encoded protein is CSASGGGLQPQHF.

This clonotype has just a few counts. The chain employs TRBV20-1 and TRBJ1-1, with D maybe TRBD1 (6 bases). Germline-derived CDR1 and CDR2 are DFQATT and SNEGSKA (reference sequence). There are 14 residues in the CDR3. Trimming removed 4 bases at V and 5 bases at J, with 17 bases between. The CDR3 spells CSATVHGDRTEAFF. CDR3 sequence (DNA): TGCAGTGCTACTGTCCACGGAGACAGGACTGAAGCTTTCTTT.

This clonotype was seen a few times. The chain employs TRBV30 and TRBJ1-5; D remains ambiguous. Trimming stripped 0 bases from V and 4 bases from J, with 10 bases between. The CDR3 length is 14 residues. Germline V lookup: CDR1 GTSNPN, CDR2 SVGIG (reference sequence). CDR3 DNA sequence: TGTGCCTGGAGTGTAGGTCCCAGTAATCAGCCCCAGCATTTT. Its protein is CAWSVGPSNQPQHF.

At least ten counts were recorded for this clonotype. V is TRBV20-1 and J is TRBJ1-3; 9 bases are shared with TRBD1. V lost 0 bases and J lost 3; bases outside the gene matches: 6. The CDR3 sequence is 16 residues long. The germline gives CDR1 DFQATT, CDR2 SNEGSKA (reference sequence). In DNA form, the CDR3 reads TGCAGTGCTAGAGACAACAGGGGGCATCTTGGAAACACCATATATTTT. Protein product: CSARDNRGHLGNTIYF.

This chain links TRBV5-6 with TRBJ2-6; no firm D call. Trimming shortened V by 4 bases and J by 0 bases, and 8 bases separated the two germline ends. The CDR3 sequence is 15 residues long. Germline-derived CDR1 and CDR2 are SGHDT and YYEEEE. CDR3 DNA sequence: TGTGCCAGCAGCCCGGACCACTCTGGGGCCAACGTCCTGACTTTC. Protein sequence: CASSPDHSGANVLTF.